The 20 T cell receptor delta chains below were found in one sample sequenced in a study of gamma-delta T cells after stem cell transplantation. TCRdb redid the clone calls on the RT-PCR reads with CATT. This table has 15,000 to 17,000 delta-chain clones, more than 7.5% appearing once. Sequenced material: gamma-delta T cells. All receptors derive from a human donor. It is not recorded whose cells these are; they may come from a transplant donor.

This clone was picked up a small number of times. The TCRdb record carries a much larger clone's protein, which differs from this DNA's translation at residue 3; a read error is the likely cause, and the protein listed here is the DNA translation. The rearrangement joins TRDV2 to TRDJ1; 7 nucleotides match TRDD3. Germline CDR1 is GEAIGNYY and CDR2 is EKD. The CDR3 runs to 20 residues. The CDR3 reads CARDTGELRRGIVTTDKLIF. The CDR3 DNA is TGTGCCCGTGACACCGGTGAGCTCCGTCGGGGGATCGTGACGACCGATAAACTCATCTTT.

About this clone itself: The amino acid sequence in TCRdb belongs to a much larger clone and departs from this DNA's translation at residue 3, likely a sequencing read error; the sequence shown is translated from the DNA. V gene TRDV2 combines with J gene TRDJ1, with 12 bases matching TRDD3. Germline CDR1 GEAIGNYY, CDR2 EKD. CDR3 length: 19 amino acids. This CDR3 reads CASDSVLGDTSSRADKLIF. CDR3 nucleotides: TGTGCCAGTGACAGCGTACTGGGGGATACCTCCTCACGGGCCGATAAACTCATCTTT.

A remark on this clone: With a far larger clone one base away, a read error is the likely cause. This sample includes further DNA sequences coding for the same CDR3. The gene calls are TRDV2 and TRDJ1; a weak D match, TRDD3 (5 bases). V shed 3 bases and J shed 0 bases, with 16 bases lying between them. Germline CDR1 and CDR2: GEAIGNYY and EKD. The CDR3 is 16 residues long. The CDR3 region has the DNA TGTGCCTGTGACCTCGTGGGGACCTCAAACACCGATAAACTCATCTTT. Encoded protein: CACDLVGTSNTDKLIF.

J is TRDJ1 and V is TRDV2; TRDD3 agrees at 10 bases. The germline gives CDR1 GEAIGNYY, CDR2 EKD. V lost 3 bases to trimming and J lost 7 bases; unmatched junction nucleotides: 13. CDR3 length equals 16 residues. The CDR3 nucleotides read TGTGCCTGTGACCCCGGACGGGGGGATACGTCGGCTAAACTCATCTTT. Translating gives CACDPGRGDTSAKLIF.

This clone has more than one count but fewer than ten. This likely traces to a read error, being one base from a far larger clone. Other DNA sequences in the same sample also yield this CDR3. The rearrangement joins TRDV2 to TRDJ1, with 11 bases that match TRDD3. The CDR3 consists of 17 residues. Germline-derived CDR1 and CDR2 are GEAIGNYY and EKD. In DNA form, the CDR3 reads TGTGCCTGCGACACACTGGGGGATAAAGGGCGCACCGATAAACTCATCTTT. This codes for CACDTLGDKGRTDKLIF.

Sample share makes this clone medium-sized. This specimen includes other DNA sequences encoding the same CDR3. This chain joins TRDV2 and TRDJ3; the match to TRDD3 covers 12 bases. V shed 2 bases, J shed 2 bases, and the junction held 6 bases outside the gene matches. The V gene's germline CDR1 is GEAIGNYY and CDR2 EKD. This CDR3 contains 19 residues. The CDR3 protein is CACDNVLGDTAWDTRQMFF. The CDR3 coding sequence is TGTGCCTGTGACAATGTACTGGGGGATACAGCCTGGGACACCCGACAGATGTTTTTC.

This clone showed up just a few times. In the same sample, other DNA sequences code for this CDR3. V usage is TRDV2 and J usage is TRDJ1; possibly TRDD3 for D (5 bases). The germline V gene has CDR1 GEAIGNYY and CDR2 EKD. The V gene lost 0 bases and the J gene lost 10 bases, with 35 bases spanning the gap. The CDR3 totals 20 residues. The CDR3 DNA sequence: TGTGCCTGTGACACCGCTGAAGTACTGGTGGCTCACCGAGGTGCGTATACACTCATCTTT. The encoded protein is CACDTAEVLVAHRGAYTLIF.

Details on this clone: TCRdb's protein for this DNA is that of a much larger clone and differs from the translation at residue 3, likely a read error; the protein shown is the DNA translation. The V gene is TRDV2, the J gene TRDJ2, with 7 bases fitting TRDD3. Germline CDR1 reads GEAIGNYY; CDR2 reads EKD. The CDR3 extends over 16 amino acids. CDR3 protein: CASDTVGDPLTAQLFF. For the CDR3, the DNA is TGTGCCAGTGACACCGTGGGGGACCCCCTGACAGCACAACTCTTCTTT.

Details on this clone: This DNA's translation differs at residue 6 from TCRdb's protein, which comes from a much larger clone; a read error is likely, and the protein shown is translated from the DNA. The chain combines TRDV2 with TRDJ1; D possibly corresponds to TRDD3 (6 bases). The CDR3 consists of 17 residues. Germline V gene lookup returns CDR1 GEAIGNYY and CDR2 EKD. V was trimmed by 1 base and J by 0 bases, leaving 17 bases between them. The CDR3 sequence is CACDTIGDLAYTDKLIF. In DNA form, the CDR3 reads TGTGCCTGTGACACAATCGGGGATCTGGCCTACACCGATAAACTCATCTTT.

About this clone: This DNA translates differently at residue 13 from the TCRdb protein, which is that of a much larger clone; a read error is likely, and the protein shown is the DNA's own translation. The chain carries TRDV2 and TRDJ3; possibly TRDD3 for D (5 bases). The germline CDR1 and CDR2 sequences are GEAIGNYY and EKD. The CDR3 totals 18 residues. CDR3 amino acids: CACDISLSGSWDARQMFF. The CDR3 DNA follows: TGTGCCTGTGACATTTCACTCTCCGGCTCCTGGGACGCCCGACAGATGTTTTTC.

This clone was seen at least ten times. A single base is all that separates this from a far larger clone, so a read error is likely. The genes are TRDV2 and TRDJ1; the match to TRDD3 covers 10 bases. From germline, CDR1 is GEAIGNYY and CDR2 EKD. The CDR3 extends over 19 amino acids. CDR3 amino acids: CARDTVMAQLGDRIGKLIF. CDR3 DNA: TGTGCCCGTGACACCGTTATGGCTCAGCTGGGGGATAGAATCGGTAAACTCATCTTT.

A note on this clone: Since a far larger clone is one base different, this is likely a read error. The same CDR3 arises from other DNA sequences in this sample as well. The rearrangement links TRDV2 to TRDJ3, with 8 bases lining up with TRDD3. CDR1 is GEAIGNYY and CDR2 is EKD in the germline V gene. There are 16 residues in the CDR3. The CDR3, as DNA: TGTGCCTGCGACACGGCTGGGGGAGTCGACACCCGACAGATGTTTTTC. Its protein product is CACDTAGGVDTRQMFF.

Ten or more counts support this clone. The amino acid sequence in TCRdb belongs to a much larger clone and departs from this DNA's translation at residue 9, likely a sequencing read error; the sequence shown is translated from the DNA. The J gene is TRDJ1, the V gene TRDV1, with D hard to call. CDR3 length equals 17 residues. V was clipped by 5 bases and J by 3 bases, with 22 bases between them. The germline CDR1 and CDR2 sequences are TSWWSYY and QGS. CDR3 sequence (DNA): TGTGCTCTTGGGAAACGAATCACATGTCGGGCGGCCGATAAACTCATCTTT. It codes for CALGKRITCRAADKLIF.

This clone was detected only a few times. One base away lies a much larger clone, so this may be a sequencing read error. The rearrangement joins TRDV2 to TRDJ1; possible D gene TRDD3, 6 bases. Germline V gene sequence: CDR1 GEAIGNYY, CDR2 EKD. The CDR3 runs to 19 residues. The DNA for the CDR3 is TGTGCCTGTGACACCGTGGTCACCTGGGTGATACTGGGCATCGATAACCTCATCTTT. Translated: CACDTVVTWVILGIDNLIF.

This clone has only a few counts. The protein that TCRdb holds for this DNA derives from a much larger clone and differs from the translated DNA at residue 9, which likely indicates a read error; the protein shown here is translated from the DNA. This CDR3 reads CACDTAELRATAQLFF. CDR3 bases: TGTGCCTGTGACACGGCTGAACTGCGGGCCACAGCACAACTCTTCTTT. This chain uses TRDV2 with TRDJ2; D is uncertain. The ends were cut back, 1 base at V and 5 bases at J, with 16 bases in the middle. Germline-derived CDR1 and CDR2 are GEAIGNYY and EKD. CDR3 size: 16 residues.

This clone was recorded many times. Compared with germline, one end of the junction differs, possibly owing to a read error. Other nucleotide sequences in the sample specify the same CDR3. This sequence joins TRDV2 and TRDJ1, with 9 bases aligning to TRDD3. In germline, CDR1 is GEAIGNYY, CDR2 EKD. The CDR3 spans 15 residues. In DNA, the CDR3 is TGTGCTTGTGACACGCTGGGGGATTACGGCGATAAACTCATCTTT. Its translation: CACDTLGDYGDKLIF.

Comment on this clone: Just one base apart from a much larger clone, this may be a read error. The chain combines TRDV1 with TRDJ1, with no clear D. This CDR3 has 17 amino acids. CDR1 is TSWWSYY, CDR2 QGS, per germline. The CDR3: CAIGKRNTCRAADKLIF. The CDR3 coding sequence is TGTGCTATTGGGAAACGAAACACATGTCGGGCGGCCGATAAACTCATCTTT.

This clone was found many times. The translation of this DNA and the TCRdb protein of a much larger clone differ at residue 14, probably owing to a read error; the protein shown here is translated from the DNA. Other DNA sequences within the sample encode an identical CDR3. The chain uses TRDV2 and TRDJ1; tentatively, D is TRDD3 (6 bases). Germline V lookup: CDR1 GEAIGNYY, CDR2 EKD. This CDR3 spans 17 amino acids. Here the CDR3 reads CACDTLAGATYTDELIF. CDR3 nucleotides: TGTGCCTGTGACACCCTCGCTGGGGCCACCTACACCGATGAACTCATCTTT.

This clone was recorded a few times. TCRdb gives a protein that differs at residue 6 from what the DNA encodes, so the protein here is translated from the DNA. This chain uses TRDV2 with TRDJ1; 10 bases are a match to TRDD3. In germline, CDR1 is GEAIGNYY, CDR2 EKD. V lost 0 bases to trimming and J lost 4 bases; unmatched junction nucleotides: 19. The CDR3 has 20 amino acids. CDR3 sequence reads: CACDTGYKLVGDTTGDKLIF. CDR3 sequence (DNA): TGTGCCTGTGACACCGGTTACAAACTCGTGGGGGATACAACGGGCGATAAACTCATCTTT.

A note on this clone: TCRdb's protein for this DNA is that of a much larger clone and differs from the translation at residue 16, likely a read error; the protein shown is the DNA translation. The V gene is TRDV2, the J gene TRDJ1; 9 nucleotides agree with TRDD3. The length of the CDR3 is 19 residues. Germline values: CDR1 GEAIGNYY, CDR2 EKD. The CDR3 sequence is CACDPLRSGVLGDTDNLIF. DNA of the CDR3: TGTGCCTGTGACCCTCTTCGATCAGGGGTACTGGGGGACACCGATAACCTCATCTTT.